The next 9 T cell receptor beta chains were all read from a single sample in a study of T-cell reconstitution after alpha-beta-depleted transplantation in children. Construction of the TCRbeta library involved unique molecular identifiers. Via MiXCR, TCRdb re-called the PCR reads, giving one row per CDR3 protein. The sample consists of approximately 130,000 distinct CDR3 sequences, around a tenth of them appearing once. The specimen was PBMCs, mostly from graft donor cells, collected 180 days after TCRalphabeta/CD19-depleted stem cell transplant. All receptors come from a girl in the first two years of life who had a stem cell transplant for combined immunodeficiency, so the T cells may come from the graft donor.

The V and J genes are TRBV11-3 and TRBJ2-1; 7 nucleotides agree with TRBD1. V was pared by 7 bases and J by 0 bases, with 9 bases of the junction left unmatched. This CDR3 has 16 amino acids. Germline V CDR1 and CDR2: SGHNT, YENEEA. The CDR3 DNA sequence: TGTGCCAGCAATCCAGGGGGTCTCATCTCCTACAATGAGCAGTTCTTC. Its translation: CASNPGGLISYNEQFF.

This clonotype was seen more than once but under ten times. The rearrangement uses TRBV7-9 and TRBJ2-3; 12 bases fit TRBD2. This CDR3 has 16 residues. The germline V gene encodes CDR1 SEHNR and CDR2 FQNEAQ (reference sequence). The junction had 6 bases not matched to a gene; V was cut back by 5 bases and J by 3 bases. CDR3 sequence: CASSPPSGRETDTQYF. CDR3 nucleotides: TGTGCCAGCAGCCCCCCTAGCGGGAGGGAGACAGATACGCAGTATTTT.

In its sample, this clonotype was seen a few times. The V gene is TRBV12-3 or TRBV12-4, the J gene TRBJ2-5; 7 bases agree with TRBD1. V trimming: 1 base; J trimming: 6 bases; junction bases outside the gene matches: 5. The CDR3 consists of 14 residues. The DNA of the CDR3 is TGTGCCAGCAGTTTAGGTAGGGGGCGGAAGACCCAGTACTTC. The encoded protein is CASSLGRGRKTQYF.

This clonotype appeared a few times. The chain recombines TRBV12-3 or TRBV12-4 with TRBJ2-5; the D gene is possibly TRBD1 (6 bases). The CDR3 totals 13 residues. Between the trimmed V and J ends, which lost 7 bases and 1 base, there was a span of 10 bases. In DNA form, the CDR3 reads TGTGCCAGCACCCGGGACATCCAAGAGACCCAGTACTTC. Translated: CASTRDIQETQYF.

The gene calls are TRBV29-1 and TRBJ2-7; 11 bases are a match to TRBD1. V lost 3 bases to trimming and J lost 2 bases; unmatched junction nucleotides: 3. Germline V gene sequence: CDR1 SQVTM, CDR2 ANQGSEA. The CDR3 is 14 residues long. As DNA, the CDR3 is TGCAGCGTTGAGGGGACAGGGGGAACCTACGAGCAGTACTTC. This codes for CSVEGTGGTYEQYF.

This clonotype has just a few counts. The CDR3 is CSVEAGTGFYRAETQYF. The CDR3 DNA reads as TGCAGCGTTGAAGCCGGGACAGGATTTTACCGTGCCGAGACCCAGTACTTC. The rearrangement joins TRBV29-1 to TRBJ2-5; 8 bases are a match to TRBD1. This CDR3 spans 17 amino acids. Trimming at V came to 1 base and at J to 5 bases, leaving 15 bases not matched to a gene. Germline lookup yields CDR1 SQVTM and CDR2 ANQGSEA. The whole variable domain, filled in from reference TRBV29-1 and TRBJ2-5, reads SAVISQKPSRDICQRGTSLTIQCQVDSQVTMMFWYRQQPGQSLTLIATANQGSEATYESGFVIDKFPISRPNLTFSTLTVSNMSPEDSSIYLCSVEAGTGFYRAETQYFGPGTRLLVL.

This clonotype came up a few times. V and J are TRBV20-1 and TRBJ2-1, with D unclear. Trimming shortened V by 1 base and J by 0 bases, and 16 bases separated the two germline ends. Germline assignment: CDR1 DFQATT and CDR2 SNEGSKA (reference sequence). This CDR3 comprises 17 residues. The CDR3 DNA is TGCAGTGCTAGAGGAGTCTACCCTCTGAGCTCCTACAATGAGCAGTTCTTC. Encoded protein: CSARGVYPLSSYNEQFF.

The chain links TRBV10-3 to TRBJ2-5; D is undetermined. V lost 3 bases, J lost 1 base, and 9 bases lay in between. CDR1 is ENHRY, CDR2 SYGVKD, per germline. The CDR3 sequence is 14 residues long. This CDR3 reads CAISDLAIQETQYF. The CDR3 nucleotides are TGTGCCATCAGTGACCTCGCCATCCAAGAGACCCAGTACTTC.

The chain couples TRBV15 to TRBJ2-7, with 8 positions matching TRBD1. CDR3 size: 16 residues. The junction had 7 bases not matched to a gene; V was cut back by 3 bases and J by 0 bases. Germline CDR1 is LNHNV and CDR2 is YYDKDF (reference sequence). CDR3: CATSRGRTGSSYEQYF. The DNA for the CDR3 is TGTGCCACCAGCAGGGGGAGGACAGGGAGCTCCTACGAGCAGTACTTC. The full variable domain, its missing parts supplied by reference TRBV15 and TRBJ2-7, is DAMVIQNPRYQVTQFGKPVTLSCSQTLNHNVMYWYQQKSSQAPKLLFHYYDKDFNNEADTPDNFQSRRPNTSFCFLDIRSPGLGDTAMYLCATSRGRTGSSYEQYFGPGTRLTVT.